One and the same sample provided the 24 T cell receptor beta chains below, sequenced in a study of blood T cell repertoires in COVID-19. Method: immunoSEQ multiplex PCR; TCRdb's copy keeps in-frame clones and lacks some. The data show 300,000 to 500,000 clones, roughly 88% seen once. Material for sequencing was PBMCs or T cells enriched from blood (not recorded which). The receptors were gathered from a woman in her twenties or thirties with acute COVID-19.

The rearrangement uses TRBV6-4 and TRBJ1-5; tentatively, D is TRBD1 (5 bases). Trimming took 4 bases from V and 6 from J, leaving 10 bases between them. Germline V gives CDR1 MRHNA, CDR2 SNTAGT. The CDR3 contains 13 residues. The CDR3 loop is CASSVSGAQPQHF. The CDR3 DNA reads as TGTGCCAGCAGTGTGAGCGGGGCTCAGCCCCAGCATTTT.

This chain links TRBV5-1 with TRBJ2-3; TRBD1 agrees at 8 bases. Per the germline V gene, CDR1 is SGHRS and CDR2 is YFSETQ. This CDR3 comprises 14 residues. Trimming cost V 2 bases and J 5 bases; bases outside gene matches: 4. The CDR3, as DNA: TGCGCCAGCAGCTTCGGACAGGGAGGAGATACGCAGTATTTT. It translates to CASSFGQGGDTQYF.

The V gene is TRBV4-1, the J gene TRBJ2-7; 8 bases fit TRBD1. Germline V lookup: CDR1 MGHRA, CDR2 YSYEKL. V was pared by 1 base and J by 6 bases, with 11 bases of the junction left unmatched. The CDR3 spans 16 residues. DNA for the CDR3: TGCGCCAGCAGCCAAGGTCTCCGGGACAGGCCCGGCGAGCAGTACTTC. As protein: CASSQGLRDRPGEQYF.

V gene TRBV30 combines with J gene TRBJ2-7; 8 bases match TRBD2. The CDR3 has 15 residues. Germline lookup yields CDR1 GTSNPN and CDR2 SVGIG (reference sequence). Trimming cost V 5 bases and J 0 bases; bases outside gene matches: 9. The chain's CDR3 is CAWAGGRTSSYEQYF. CDR3 sequence (DNA): TGTGCCTGGGCGGGGGGACGTACCAGCTCCTACGAGCAGTACTTC. The full variable domain, in which reference TRBV30 and TRBJ2-7 provide the parts outside the CDR3, is SQTIHQWPATLVQPVGSPLSLECTVEGTSNPNLYWYRQAAGRGLQLLFYSVGIGQISSEVPQNLSASRPQDRQFILSSKKLLLSDSGFYLCAWAGGRTSSYEQYFGPGTRLTVT.

The chain recombines TRBV7-9 with TRBJ2-7, with TRBD1 identical over 8 bases. CDR1 is SEHNR, CDR2 FQNEAQ, per germline (reference sequence). This CDR3 is 15 amino acids long. The trim removed 5 bases at V and 2 bases at J, leaving 8 bases unmatched. CDR3 protein: CASSTGQTGAYEQYF. CDR3 nucleotide sequence: TGTGCCAGCAGCACCGGTCAGACAGGGGCCTACGAGCAGTACTTC.

The V gene is TRBV7-8, the J gene TRBJ1-5; no definite D call. The CDR3 has 15 residues. The germline V and J ends were trimmed by 0 bases and 0 bases, with 6 bases remaining between them. Germline loops: CDR1 SGHVS, CDR2 FQNEAQ. The CDR3 DNA reads as TGTGCCAGCAGCTTAGCGCGGAGTAGCAATCAGCCCCAGCATTTT. It translates to CASSLARSSNQPQHF.

This clone is a singleton in its sample. The rearrangement uses TRBV29-1 and TRBJ1-1; D is perhaps TRBD1 (6 bases). The V gene's germline CDR1 is SQVTM and CDR2 ANQGSEA. Between the trimmed V and J ends, which lost 8 bases and 5 bases, there was a span of 21 bases. The CDR3 is made up of 14 amino acids. In DNA, the CDR3 is TGCAGCCCCACTGGGCTACAGGGTGGGACTGAAGCTTTCTTT. It is translated as CSPTGLQGGTEAFF.

This rearrangement joins TRBV4-2 to TRBJ2-1; 9 nucleotides line up with TRBD2. The trim removed 0 bases at V and 8 bases at J, leaving 5 bases unmatched. The germline V gene has CDR1 LGHNA and CDR2 YNFKEQ. CDR3 length equals 15 residues. The CDR3 bases are TGTGCCAGCAGCCAAGAGCGGGGGGGCTGGTATGAGCAGTTCTTC. Translation gives CASSQERGGWYEQFF.

This clone has a handful of counts. The chain recombines TRBV2 with TRBJ2-5; D might be TRBD2 (6 bases). V was shortened by 6 bases and J by 1 base, with 12 bases between the two germline ends. The CDR3 length is 14 residues. Germline V gives CDR1 SNHLY, CDR2 FYNNEI. The CDR3 DNA is TGTGCCAGCAGGCAAACCGGGAGCCAAGAGACCCAGTACTTC. Translating it yields CASRQTGSQETQYF.

The chain is built from TRBV11-3 and TRBJ1-5; the D is unclear. Germline V gives CDR1 SGHNT, CDR2 YENEEA. The CDR3 is made up of 16 amino acids. V lost 0 bases, J lost 7 bases, and 16 bases lay in between. In DNA, the CDR3 is TGTGCCAGCAGCTTAGACAGTTCCTGCGGGAAGCAGCCCCAGCATTTT. It encodes CASSLDSSCGKQPQHF.

This rearrangement joins TRBV11-1 to TRBJ2-3; the match to TRBD2 covers 11 bases. This CDR3 region has 16 residues. Germline trimming cut 3 bases from V and 6 bases from J; bases unmatched to any gene: 8. Per germline, CDR1 SGHAT and CDR2 FQDESV (reference sequence). This CDR3 is CASSFSGGAVLDTQYF. The CDR3 region has the DNA TGTGCCAGCAGCTTTAGCGGGGGGGCTGTCTTGGATACGCAGTATTTT.

The J gene is TRBJ1-2, the V gene TRBV27, with 9 positions matching TRBD1. Germline CDR1 MNHEY, CDR2 SMNVEV (reference sequence). The CDR3 spans 15 residues. With 0 bases clipped from V and 6 bases from J, the junction kept 5 bases outside the gene matches. DNA for the CDR3: TGTGCCAGCAGTTTATCTCCTACAGGGGGCGATGGCTACACCTTC. Its protein product is CASSLSPTGGDGYTF.

The rearrangement joins TRBV7-3 to TRBJ2-1; 11 nucleotides line up with TRBD2. Trimming cost V 4 bases and J 8 bases; bases outside gene matches: 16. This CDR3 spans 18 amino acids. From germline, CDR1 is SGHTA and CDR2 FQGTGA. CDR3 residues: CASSSQKNSGGAKDEQFF. CDR3 nucleotide sequence: TGTGCCAGCAGCTCCCAGAAAAATAGCGGGGGGGCGAAAGATGAGCAGTTCTTC.

The chain combines TRBV9 with TRBJ2-7; 7 bases agree with TRBD2. This CDR3 has 14 residues. After removal of 1 base from V and 2 bases from J, the junction contained 3 bases not matched to a gene. Germline CDR1 reads SGDLS; CDR2 reads YYNGEE. The CDR3 DNA reads TGTGCCAGCAGCGTATGGGGAGGGGCCTACGAGCAGTACTTC. As protein: CASSVWGGAYEQYF.

This sequence joins TRBV9 and TRBJ2-3, with 10 positions matching TRBD1. With 4 bases clipped from V and 4 bases from J, the junction kept 15 bases outside the gene matches. The CDR3 contains 18 residues. Germline CDR1 is SGDLS and CDR2 is YYNGEE. CDR3: CASSRPGQGIERPDTQYF. Here the CDR3 DNA reads TGTGCCAGCAGCAGACCGGGACAGGGGATTGAGAGGCCAGATACGCAGTATTTT.

This sequence joins TRBV23-1 and TRBJ1-4, with 7 bases lining up with TRBD1. TRBV23-1 is an open reading frame whose function is uncertain. The CDR3 consists of 21 residues. With 3 bases clipped from V and 3 bases from J, the junction kept 22 bases outside the gene matches. The CDR3 DNA reads as TGCGCCAGCAGTCATCGAGCGATTGACAGGGAGGATGGACCGGCTAATGAAAAACTGTTTTTT. Translated: CASSHRAIDREDGPANEKLFF.

V is TRBV19 and J is TRBJ1-5, with TRBD1 matching over 8 bases. The CDR3 totals 16 residues. V lost 5 bases, J lost 0 bases, and 6 bases stayed unmatched. CDR1 LNHDA and CDR2 SQIVND come from the germline V gene (reference sequence). CDR3 DNA: TGTGCCAGTAGTCTATGGACAGGGAATAGCAATCAGCCCCAGCATTTT. Encoded protein: CASSLWTGNSNQPQHF.

The V call is TRBV5-1, the J call TRBJ2-5; TRBD2 matches 8 bases. There are 15 residues in the CDR3. Germline CDR1 reads SGHRS; CDR2 reads YFSETQ. V lost 2 bases and J lost 3; bases outside the gene matches: 6. CDR3 sequence (DNA): TGCGCCAGCAGCTTCGGCGGGGGGCCCGAAGAGACCCAGTACTTC. It yields the protein CASSFGGGPEETQYF.

This clone was detected once. Other nucleotide sequences in the sample specify the same CDR3. The chain combines TRBV18 with TRBJ1-1; TRBD1 matches at 10 bases. This CDR3 spans 15 amino acids. Germline CDR1 and CDR2: KGHSH and LQKENI. V dropped 1 base and J dropped 5; count of bases not matched to a gene: 4. The CDR3 coding sequence is TGTGCCAGCTCACCACTGGGGGGACAGGGGACTGAAGCTTTCTTT. Amino acids: CASSPLGGQGTEAFF.

The V and J genes are TRBV6-5 and TRBJ1-3; D uncertain. Trimming shortened V by 6 bases and J by 0 bases, and 9 bases separated the two germline ends. From germline, CDR1 is MNHEY and CDR2 SVGAGI. The CDR3 is 14 residues long. In nucleotides, the CDR3 is TGTGCCAGCAGCCGCCCGGGCTCTGGAAACACCATATATTTT. Its translation: CASSRPGSGNTIYF.

The V and J genes are TRBV7-2 and TRBJ2-3; no definite D call. Germline V CDR1 and CDR2: SGHTA, FQGNSA. Trimming removed 2 bases at V and 1 base at J, with 7 bases between. This CDR3 region has 14 residues. CDR3 in DNA: TGTGCCAGCAGCTTAAATTCGGGCACAGATACGCAGTATTTT. This translates into CASSLNSGTDTQYF. The full variable domain, completed using reference TRBV7-2 and TRBJ2-3, is GAGVSQSPSNKVTEKGKDVELRCDPISGHTALYWYRQSLGQGLEFLIYFQGNSAPDKSGLPSDRFSAERTGGSVSTLTIQRTQQEDSAVYLCASSLNSGTDTQYFGPGTRLTVL.

V gene TRBV5-5 combines with J gene TRBJ1-1; D is uncertain. Germline V gives CDR1 SGHKS, CDR2 YYEKEE (reference sequence). The CDR3 is 14 residues long. V was shortened by 2 bases and J by 3 bases, with 11 bases between the two germline ends. The CDR3 region is CASSLRGQDTEAFF. CDR3 DNA: TGTGCCAGCAGCTTACGCGGGCAGGACACTGAAGCTTTCTTT.

The chain couples TRBV5-5 to TRBJ1-2, with 7 positions matching TRBD1. CDR3 length: 14 amino acids. The germline V gene has CDR1 SGHKS and CDR2 YYEKEE (reference sequence). The V gene end was trimmed by 4 bases and the J gene end by 4 bases; junction bases not matched to a gene: 7. CDR3 region: CASSGTGEGYGYTF. CDR3 coding DNA: TGTGCCAGCAGCGGTACAGGGGAAGGCTATGGCTACACCTTC.

This chain uses TRBV7-9 with TRBJ1-5; D unresolved. Per germline, CDR1 SEHNR and CDR2 FQNEAQ (reference sequence). V was trimmed by 1 base and J by 1 base, leaving 14 bases between them. This CDR3 spans 17 amino acids. CDR3 sequence: CASSLVRFRESNQPQHF. Written as DNA, the CDR3 is TGTGCCAGCAGCTTAGTACGGTTTCGGGAGAGCAATCAGCCCCAGCATTTT.